Listed below are T cell receptor beta chains from one sample, sequenced in a study of neurological immune-mediated disorders. TCRdb re-called the 5' RACE reads with MiXCR, one entry per CDR3 protein. The sample has 35,000 to 40,000 distinct CDR3 sequences; 11% are singletons. Sequencing input: CD4+ T cells from blood. The receptors here all came from a woman aged 25 to 45 with HTLV-1-associated myelopathy (HAM/TSP). Each CDR3 is given with its conserved first and last residue. Fields, in order: clone size, D gene, V gene, J gene, CDR3 DNA, CDR3 protein. D genes are given only for firm matches. Not every row has a clone size; where given, it reads once, few, many or a size class.

size: many; D: TRBD1; V: TRBV3-1; J: TRBJ1-2; DNA: TGTGCCAGCAGCCGCCTGGGACAGTACTATGGCTACACCTTC; CDR3: CASSRLGQYYGYTF
size: NA; D: NA; V: TRBV10-1; J: TRBJ2-7; DNA: TGCGCCAGCAGTGCCTCCCCCAGGGGACGCTTCTACGAGCAGTACTTC; CDR3: CASSASPRGRFYEQYF
size: many; D: NA; V: TRBV5-6; J: TRBJ2-2; DNA: TGTGCCAGCAGCTGGAGATATGGCGGGGAGCTGTTTTTT; CDR3: CASSWRYGGELFF
size: many; D: TRBD1; V: TRBV20-1; J: TRBJ1-2; DNA: TGCAGTGCTCCGAGGGGGACAGGGAACTATGGCTACACCTTC; CDR3: CSAPRGTGNYGYTF
size: NA; D: NA; V: TRBV3-1; J: TRBJ2-1; DNA: TGTGCCAGCAGCCAAGGGCGGGGGAGACAGGTCTTC; CDR3: CASSQGRGRQVF
size: many; D: TRBD1; V: TRBV20-1; J: TRBJ2-1; DNA: TGCAGTGCTATCCCAAGGGGGCTCTCCTACAATGAGCAGTTCTTC; CDR3: CSAIPRGLSYNEQFF
size: NA; D: NA; V: TRBV18; J: TRBJ2-1; DNA: TGTGCCAGCTCACCACCGGTGATAGCCCGCAGTGAGCAGTTCTTC; CDR3: CASSPPVIARSEQFF
size: many; D: NA; V: TRBV10-3; J: TRBJ2-7; DNA: TGTGCCATCGGAGAAGGGGGTCGAGCCTACGAGCAGTACTTC; CDR3: CAIGEGGRAYEQYF
size: NA; D: NA; V: TRBV20-1; J: TRBJ1-1; DNA: TGCAGTACCAGGCTCGGGAGCGCGAGCACTGAAGCTTTCTTT; CDR3: CSTRLGSASTEAFF
size: NA; D: TRBD1; V: TRBV5-1; J: TRBJ2-7; DNA: TGCGCCAGCAGCTTGGCCTTGGCAGGGGGCTACGAGCAGTACTTC; CDR3: CASSLALAGGYEQYF
size: many; D: TRBD1; V: TRBV20-1; J: TRBJ1-1; DNA: TGCAGTGCTAGAGAGTGGAGACAGGGCATGAACACTGAAGCTTTCTTT; CDR3: CSAREWRQGMNTEAFF
size: NA; D: TRBD1; V: TRBV24-1; J: TRBJ2-3; DNA: TGTGCCACCAGTTATGGAGTGAGGGGGCCCACAGATACGCAGTATTTT; CDR3: CATSYGVRGPTDTQYF
size: many; D: TRBD2; V: TRBV7-6; J: TRBJ2-7; DNA: TGTGCCAGCAGCTTTGGCGGGGGGACCCCCCACGAGCAGTACTTC; CDR3: CASSFGGGTPHEQYF
size: many; D: NA; V: TRBV3-1; J: TRBJ1-2; DNA: TGTGCCAGCAGCCAGGGTCCCACAGGGAGATATGGCTACACCTTC; CDR3: CASSQGPTGRYGYTF
size: many; D: NA; V: TRBV9; J: TRBJ2-1; DNA: TGTGCCAGCAGCGTAGGAGGGTGGGGTGAGCAGTTCTTC; CDR3: CASSVGGWGEQFF
size: once; D: NA; V: TRBV20-1; J: TRBJ2-1; DNA: TGCAGTCTCGGGGGTGCGAATGAGCAGTTCTTC; CDR3: CSLGGANEQFF
size: many; D: TRBD2; V: TRBV3-1; J: TRBJ2-2; DNA: TGTGCCAGCAGCCACCGGACTAGCGGGATCGGGGAGCTGTTTTTT; CDR3: CASSHRTSGIGELFF